Below, one T cell receptor (beta chain) is given with its context. Its antigen is not known. Making the TCR beta libraries involved quantitative 5'-RACE with molecular barcodes. TCRdb independently ran MiXCR on the 5' RACE reads; one entry per CDR3 protein. The repertoire consists of 700,000 to 1,000,000 distinct CDR3 sequences, with about 10% occurring once and the leading ten covering about 0.49%. This sample is drawn from a study of CD8 T cells in ankylosing spondylitis. Between the trimmed V and J ends, which lost 11 bases and 6 bases, there was a span of 16 bases. CDR3 length: 13 amino acids. From germline, CDR1 is MNHNY and CDR2 SVGAGI (reference sequence). Study-wide results and caveats: There was a TCR beta motif, made of several highly homologous variants, that appeared characteristic of ankylosing spondylitis blood. Reportedly, disease-linked clones are significantly enriched in ankylosing spondylitis patients' matched synovial fluid.

The specimen was blood, either unsorted or a sorted T cell fraction (not recorded which). This TCR was recovered from a male donor with ankylosing spondylitis. The J gene is TRBJ2-2, the V gene TRBV6-6; D is perhaps TRBD2 (5 bases). CDR3 protein: CAGGLSGAGELFF. In DNA, the CDR3 is TGTGCCGGTGGACTGTCGGGCGCCGGGGAGCTGTTTTTT.